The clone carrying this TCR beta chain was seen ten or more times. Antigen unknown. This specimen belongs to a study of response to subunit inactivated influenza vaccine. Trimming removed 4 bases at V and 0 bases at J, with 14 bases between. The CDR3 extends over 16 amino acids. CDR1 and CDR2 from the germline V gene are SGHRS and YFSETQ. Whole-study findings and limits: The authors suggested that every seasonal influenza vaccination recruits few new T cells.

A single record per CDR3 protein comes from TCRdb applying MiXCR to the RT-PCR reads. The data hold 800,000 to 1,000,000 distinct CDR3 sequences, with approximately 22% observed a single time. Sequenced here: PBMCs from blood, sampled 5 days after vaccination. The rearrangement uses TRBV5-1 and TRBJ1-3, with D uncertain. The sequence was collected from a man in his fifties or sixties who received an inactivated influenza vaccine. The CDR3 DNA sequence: TGCGCCAGCAGCCCGGATACAGATTCCTCTGGAAACACCATATATTTT. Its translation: CASSPDTDSSGNTIYF.